This record looks at one T cell receptor beta chain sequence and its context. The data were obtained in a study of T cells in Graves' hyperthyroidism and ophthalmopathy. Germline V gives CDR1 SGHAT, CDR2 FQDESV (reference sequence). The CDR3 is 15 residues long. V lost 4 bases, J lost 4 bases, and 6 bases stayed unmatched. Amplification of TCR beta CDR3 regions used RNA as the template. When the TCR CDR3 underwent first-round RT-PCR, the HTBI primer set was used. TCRdb analysed the multiplex PCR reads with MiXCR anew, one entry per CDR3 protein. The sample lists 600,000 or so distinct CDR3 sequences, more than 45% occurring once.

This TCR was recovered from a young woman with Graves' hyperthyroidism. V is TRBV11-1 and J is TRBJ2-5, with 10 bases aligning to TRBD2. The sample consisted of peripheral blood or thyroid tissue (not recorded which). Here the CDR3 DNA reads TGTGCCAGCAGCTATTGGACTAGCGGAGGAGAGACCCAGTACTTC. Residues: CASSYWTSGGETQYF.